This T cell receptor (beta chain) is from a study of shared T cell receptors in the human thymus. The V end was cut by 6 bases, the J end by 0 bases, with 13 bases between. The germline gives CDR1 SNHLY, CDR2 FYNNEI. The CDR3 contains 15 residues. Repertoires were generated with immunoSEQ multiplex PCR, while TCRdb's copy carries only in-frame clones and drops some. The repertoire holds 650,000 to 950,000 clones, with 75% to 90% as singletons. These records were also assigned to another study, of human thymus T cells. As reported in that work: Donors were healthy Finnish babies undergoing corrective operations for congenital heart defects. Thymus specimens were resections from corrective heart surgery. Blood and thymic repertoires both appeared biased in V and J gene usage. Unrelated individuals reportedly shared highly overlapping thymic TCR repertoires.

This TCR derives from a girl under two years old with a congenital heart defect. The chain combines TRBV2 with TRBJ2-3; a possible D gene is TRBD2 (6 bases). Sequencing used thymocytes. The CDR3 reads CASSRTIPSTDTQYF. CDR3 DNA: TGTGCCAGCAGCCGGACTATCCCTAGCACAGATACGCAGTATTTT.